This TCR beta chain was sequenced for a study of blood T cell repertoires in COVID-19. About the research overall: COVID-19 samples from acute and convalescent phases originated in the United States, Italy and Spain.

Participants had their cohort set by participant-reported clinical history. Cohort 3 recovered donors had two negative PCRs, clearance, or symptom resolution. This clone was counted once. Data came from immunoSEQ multiplex PCR; TCRdb stores just in-frame clones and leaves some out. The sample lists roughly 230,000 clones; 84% were seen once. The CDR3 runs to 16 residues. V lost 10 bases and J 0 bases, leaving 16 bases between the germline ends. Germline CDR1 reads MDHEN; CDR2 reads SYDVKM. The chain employs TRBV28 and TRBJ2-6; perhaps TRBD1 as D (6 bases). The source is a man aged 45-60 years who had recovered from COVID-19. Sequencing was carried out using PBMCs or T cells enriched from blood (not recorded which). CDR3 sequence: CATTLTGSSGANVLTF. The CDR3 bases are TGTGCCACCACCCTGACAGGAAGCTCTGGGGCCAACGTCCTGACTTTC. The full variable domain, rest sourced from reference TRBV28 and TRBJ2-6, is DVKVTQSSRYLVKRTGEKVFLECVQDMDHENMFWYRQDPGLGLRLIYFSYDVKMKEKGDIPEGYSVSREKKERFSLILESASTNQTSMYLCATTLTGSSGANVLTFGAGSRLTVL.